This TCR beta chain is drawn from a study of T cell responses to AZD1222 COVID-19 vaccine. Study findings and constraints: Mapped onto spike, vaccine-associated CD4 TCRs spanned it and were dominant at 160-218 and 743-854. In all cases, repertoires were sampled only after the peak T cell response. Two AZD1222 administrations were followed by greater Spike-specific TCR breadth and depth.

The assay was immunoSEQ multiplex PCR, and TCRdb's table has in-frame clones only and misses some. The sample consists of under 200,000 clones, 85% to 90% of them appearing once. CDR1 SEHNR and CDR2 FQNEAQ come from the germline V gene (reference sequence). This CDR3 comprises 16 residues. Trimming took off 0 bases at V and 3 bases at J, with 13 bases between the two ends. Details on this clone: As yet, its antigen is unknown.

This chain joins TRBV7-9 and TRBJ2-3, with D possibly being TRBD1 (6 bases). The source material was peripheral blood, sampled on day 0 of MenACWY control vaccination. The receptor was isolated from an adult in good health. This CDR3 is CASSLAPRTATDTQYF. The CDR3, as DNA: TGTGCCAGCAGCTTAGCGCCTCGGACAGCGACAGATACGCAGTATTTT.